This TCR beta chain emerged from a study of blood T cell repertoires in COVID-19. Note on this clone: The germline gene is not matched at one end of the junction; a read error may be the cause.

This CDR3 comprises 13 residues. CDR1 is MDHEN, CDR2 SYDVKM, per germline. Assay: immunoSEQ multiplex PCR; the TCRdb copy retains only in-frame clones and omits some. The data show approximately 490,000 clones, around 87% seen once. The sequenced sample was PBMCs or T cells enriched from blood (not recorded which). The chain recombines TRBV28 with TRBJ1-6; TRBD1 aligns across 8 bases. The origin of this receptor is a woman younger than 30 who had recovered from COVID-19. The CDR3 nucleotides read TGTGCCAGCACCCCCTCTGGAGACAGGGGAGGGGCCTTT. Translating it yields CASTPSGDRGGAF.